A single sample is the source of the 28 T cell receptor beta chains below, sequenced in a study of beta chain features in type 1 diabetes. Overall study findings and caveats: Moderately but significantly shorter TCRB CDR3s were found in Type 1 diabetes patients in all four CD4+ subsets.

Sequenced material consisted of expressed TCRB transcripts (all of the isolated RNA was reverse transcribed). Sequencing used immunoSEQ multiplex PCR; TCRdb keeps in-frame clones, though not all of them. There are around 340,000 clones in the sample; 9.3% occur only once, and roughly 1% lies in the top ten. These receptors have no identified antigens. Sequenced input: central memory CD4+ T cells from blood. The receptors were sampled from a man aged 25 to 40 with type 1 diabetes.

The genes are TRBV9 and TRBJ2-3; the D call may be TRBD1 or TRBD2 (5 bases each). V lost 0 bases and J lost 2, with 10 bases in between. The CDR3 contains 15 residues. CDR1 is SGDLS, CDR2 YYNGEE, per germline. CDR3 residues: CASSVVPGTTDTQYF. DNA for the CDR3: TGTGCCAGCAGCGTAGTACCGGGGACCACAGATACGCAGTATTTT.

This clone was recorded a few times. The chain couples TRBV6-6 to TRBJ2-6; the D is unclear. The V gene lost 6 bases and the J gene lost 0 bases, with 6 bases spanning the gap. This CDR3 is 14 amino acids long. Germline V gene sequence: CDR1 MNHNY, CDR2 SVGAGI (reference sequence). The CDR3 DNA follows: TGTGCCAGCAGCAAGACCTCTGGGGCCAACGTCCTGACTTTC. Its protein product is CASSKTSGANVLTF.

This clone showed up just a few times. This chain links TRBV6-6 with TRBJ1-1; the match to TRBD1 covers 9 bases. Germline CDR1 reads MNHNY; CDR2 reads SVGAGI (reference sequence). J lost 1 base, V lost 7 bases, and 7 bases had no gene match. This CDR3 region has 15 residues. In DNA, the CDR3 is TGTGCCAGCACCAACAGGGGACAGGGGAACACTGAAGCTTTCTTT. Translated, it gives CASTNRGQGNTEAFF.

The J gene is TRBJ2-5, the V gene TRBV29-1, with D unclear. V lost 5 bases, J lost 1 base, and 5 bases lay in between. The CDR3 has 11 amino acids. Germline assignment: CDR1 SQVTM and CDR2 ANQGSEA. The CDR3 nucleotides are TGCAGCGTTTTCTCCCAAGAGACCCAGTACTTC. Protein: CSVFSQETQYF. The whole variable domain, remainder taken from reference TRBV29-1 and TRBJ2-5, is SAVISQKPSRDICQRGTSLTIQCQVDSQVTMMFWYRQQPGQSLTLIATANQGSEATYESGFVIDKFPISRPNLTFSTLTVSNMSPEDSSIYLCSVFSQETQYFGPGTRLLVL.

The chain joins TRBV2 to TRBJ1-5, with 10 bases matching TRBD1. The germline V gene encodes CDR1 SNHLY and CDR2 FYNNEI. The CDR3 covers 15 residues. V was clipped by 4 bases and J by 7 bases; unmatched bases: 7. This CDR3 reads CASSADRGQGQPQHF. DNA for the CDR3: TGTGCCAGCAGTGCAGACAGGGGGCAAGGACAGCCCCAGCATTTT.

The V and J genes are TRBV28 and TRBJ1-1, with 8 bases aligning to TRBD1. This CDR3 has 13 amino acids. The V gene end was trimmed by 6 bases and the J gene end by 5 bases; junction bases not matched to a gene: 5. Per the germline V gene, CDR1 is MDHEN and CDR2 is SYDVKM. CDR3: CASSRQGRTEAFF. CDR3 DNA: TGTGCCAGCAGCCGACAGGGGAGGACTGAAGCTTTCTTT. The full variable domain, completed using reference TRBV28 and TRBJ1-1, is DVKVTQSSRYLVKRTGEKVFLECVQDMDHENMFWYRQDPGLGLRLIYFSYDVKMKEKGDIPEGYSVSREKKERFSLILESASTNQTSMYLCASSRQGRTEAFFGQGTRLTVV.

This clone was observed a few times. This CDR3 is also generated by other DNA sequences in the sample. The chain is built from TRBV7-9 and TRBJ1-1, with D uncertain. Between the trimmed V and J ends, which lost 2 bases and 1 base, there was a span of 5 bases. This CDR3 spans 13 amino acids. Germline CDR1 SEHNR, CDR2 FQNEAQ (reference sequence). DNA of the CDR3: TGTGCCAGCAGCTTACAGCAGAACACTGAAGCTTTCTTT. Translated, it gives CASSLQQNTEAFF.

This sequence joins TRBV7-2 and TRBJ2-7, with 8 positions matching TRBD2. The germline V gene encodes CDR1 SGHTA and CDR2 FQGNSA. Trimming took 1 base from V and 2 from J; bases not matched to a gene: 4. The CDR3 runs to 15 residues. The CDR3 here is CASSLGVAGTYEQYF. Written as DNA, the CDR3 is TGTGCCAGCAGCTTAGGGGTAGCGGGAACCTACGAGCAGTACTTC.

The CDR3 reads CASNFPGTGDEKLFF. The CDR3, as DNA: TGTGCCAGCAATTTTCCCGGGACAGGGGACGAAAAACTGTTTTTT. The rearrangement links TRBV28 to TRBJ1-4, with 10 positions matching TRBD1. V was pared by 7 bases and J by 8 bases, with 10 bases of the junction left unmatched. Germline assignment: CDR1 MDHEN and CDR2 SYDVKM. This CDR3 has 15 amino acids.

The chain has TRBV2 and TRBJ1-4; the D is unclear. From germline, CDR1 is SNHLY and CDR2 FYNNEI. Trimming stripped 8 bases from V and 6 bases from J, with 13 bases between. CDR3 length: 13 residues. CDR3 sequence reads: CASVQGVDEKLFF. The DNA of the CDR3 is TGTGCCAGCGTACAAGGCGTGGATGAAAAACTGTTTTTT.

V gene TRBV5-1 combines with J gene TRBJ1-4; no clear D gene. CDR3 size: 12 residues. CDR1 is SGHRS and CDR2 is YFSETQ in the germline V gene. V was pared by 1 base and J by 7 bases, with 5 bases between. CDR3 amino acids: CASSLRVEKLFF. The CDR3 nucleotides read TGCGCCAGCAGCTTGAGGGTTGAAAAACTGTTTTTT. Using reference TRBV5-1 and TRBJ1-4 for the parts outside the CDR3, the full variable domain is KAGVTQTPRYLIKTRGQQVTLSCSPISGHRSVSWYQQTPGQGLQFLFEYFSETQRNKGNFPGRFSGRQFSNSRSEMNVSTLELGDSALYLCASSLRVEKLFFGSGTQLSVL.

The chain carries TRBV27 and TRBJ1-6; D perhaps matches TRBD1 (5 bases). The CDR3 runs 15 residues. V was clipped by 3 bases and J by 4 bases, with 10 bases between them. CDR1 is MNHEY, CDR2 SMNVEV, per germline (reference sequence). The CDR3: CASSLYGGYNSPLHF. The CDR3 DNA sequence: TGTGCCAGCAGTTTGTATGGGGGTTATAATTCACCCCTCCACTTT.

This clone was seen more than once but under ten times. The chain has TRBV29-1 and TRBJ1-1; 7 bases agree with TRBD1. V lost 6 bases and J lost 1; bases outside the gene matches: 2. The germline gives CDR1 SQVTM, CDR2 ANQGSEA. The CDR3 spans 12 residues. The CDR3 nucleotides are TGCAGCGTCCGACAGGGGAACACTGAAGCTTTCTTT. This encodes CSVRQGNTEAFF.

This clone has more than one count but fewer than ten. The V and J genes are TRBV7-9 and TRBJ2-5; TRBD2 agrees at 7 bases. CDR1 and CDR2 (germline): SEHNR, FQNEAQ (reference sequence). This CDR3 spans 15 amino acids. J gave up 1 base and V 7 bases, and 9 bases lay outside the gene matches. The CDR3 region is CASMGGLGSQETQYF. CDR3 nucleotide sequence: TGTGCCAGCATGGGAGGGCTCGGGAGCCAAGAGACCCAGTACTTC.

This clone was seen a handful of times. J is TRBJ1-1 and V is TRBV2; no clear D gene. Germline assignment: CDR1 SNHLY and CDR2 FYNNEI. The CDR3 consists of 13 residues. The V end was cut by 7 bases, the J end by 0 bases, with 9 bases between. DNA of the CDR3: TGTGCCAGCAATTCCGACGTGAACACTGAAGCTTTCTTT. Translation gives CASNSDVNTEAFF.

The V call is TRBV5-1, the J call TRBJ2-3; D gene ambiguous. The CDR3 sequence is 13 residues long. V lost 0 bases, J lost 4 bases, and 6 bases lay in between. The germline gives CDR1 SGHRS, CDR2 YFSETQ. CDR3 loop: CASSLVGSDTQYF. CDR3 nucleotide sequence: TGCGCCAGCAGCTTGGTTGGATCAGATACGCAGTATTTT.

This clone was picked up a small number of times. The rearrangement joins TRBV7-2 to TRBJ2-7, with TRBD2 identical over 14 bases. The CDR3 length is 16 residues. CDR1 and CDR2 (germline): SGHTA, FQGNSA. Germline trimming cut 5 bases from V and 6 bases from J; bases unmatched to any gene: 9. In DNA form, the CDR3 reads TGTGCCAGCAGCCCACCGGGACTAGCGGGGGTCGGCGAGCAGTACTTC. Translating it yields CASSPPGLAGVGEQYF.

Regarding this clone: The identical CDR3 is also encoded by other nucleotide sequences in the sample. V is TRBV5-1 and J is TRBJ2-1; D is perhaps TRBD1 (5 bases). V lost 3 bases and J lost 0, with 10 bases in between. Per the germline V gene, CDR1 is SGHRS and CDR2 is YFSETQ. The CDR3 has 15 amino acids. CDR3 loop: CASSWSGASYNEQFF. In DNA, the CDR3 is TGCGCCAGCAGCTGGTCTGGGGCCTCCTACAATGAGCAGTTCTTC.

This rearrangement joins TRBV30 to TRBJ2-7; TRBD1 or TRBD2 may be the D gene (6 bases each). The V end was cut by 0 bases, the J end by 6 bases, with 12 bases between. The CDR3 covers 13 residues. Germline-derived CDR1 and CDR2 are GTSNPN and SVGIG (reference sequence). The CDR3 sequence is CAWSVGGALEQYF. CDR3 nucleotides: TGTGCCTGGAGTGTCGGGGGCGCTCTCGAGCAGTACTTC.

This clone has at least ten counts. The chain has TRBV5-5 and TRBJ2-1; 7 bases are shared with TRBD2. V lost 3 bases to trimming and J lost 5 bases; unmatched junction nucleotides: 5. This CDR3 comprises 14 residues. The germline gives CDR1 SGHKS, CDR2 YYEKEE (reference sequence). The CDR3 nucleotides are TGTGCCAGCAGCTCGGGACTACAGCACAATGAGCAGTTCTTC. It is translated as CASSSGLQHNEQFF.

The table lists this clone with a few counts. The rearrangement joins TRBV6-1 to TRBJ1-2, with D possibly being TRBD1 (5 bases). Germline lookup yields CDR1 MNHNS and CDR2 SASEGT. The CDR3 consists of 13 residues. Trimming stripped 6 bases from V and 3 bases from J, with 11 bases between. CDR3 nucleotides: TGTGCCAGCAGGCCCGGGACCGACTATGGCTACACCTTC. It translates to CASRPGTDYGYTF.

This clone was counted a few times. The rearrangement links TRBV15 to TRBJ2-5, with D possibly TRBD2 on 6 matching bases. CDR1 and CDR2 (germline): LNHNV, YYDKDF (reference sequence). CDR3 length: 14 amino acids. The V end lost 5 bases, the J end lost 7 bases, and 17 bases lay between the germline ends. The CDR3 DNA reads as TGTGCCACCAGCGGAGGGACCGGCGGGCGGACCCAGTACTTC. It encodes CATSGGTGGRTQYF. Based on the CDR3 plus reference TRBV15 and TRBJ2-5, the full variable domain is DAMVIQNPRYQVTQFGKPVTLSCSQTLNHNVMYWYQQKSSQAPKLLFHYYDKDFNNEADTPDNFQSRRPNTSFCFLDIRSPGLGDTAMYLCATSGGTGGRTQYFGPGTRLLVL.

The rearrangement joins TRBV20-1 to TRBJ2-7; no clear D gene. The germline V and J ends were trimmed by 3 bases and 4 bases, with 7 bases remaining between them. The germline gives CDR1 DFQATT, CDR2 SNEGSKA (reference sequence). The CDR3 totals 11 residues. CDR3 in amino acids: CSARRWYEQYF. CDR3 coding DNA: TGCAGTGCTAGGAGATGGTACGAGCAGTACTTC.

About this clone itself: This sample also contains other DNA sequences that code for the same CDR3. The chain joins TRBV6-5 to TRBJ2-1; possible D gene TRBD2, 6 bases. V was clipped by 2 bases and J by 7 bases, with 6 bases between them. The germline V gene encodes CDR1 MNHEY and CDR2 SVGAGI. This CDR3 is 12 amino acids long. The CDR3 is CASSYRGNEQFF. The CDR3 region has the DNA TGTGCCAGCAGTTACCGGGGGAATGAGCAGTTCTTC.

There are a few counts of this clone. The chain links TRBV5-1 to TRBJ2-4, with TRBD1 matching 8 bases. The CDR3 runs to 17 residues. Germline lookup yields CDR1 SGHRS and CDR2 YFSETQ. V gave up 2 bases and J gave up 8 bases; unmatched junction bases: 15. In DNA, the CDR3 is TGCGCCAGCAGCTTACAGCCCTCCAGGGGGCGCGGGGACATTCAGTACTTC. Translated: CASSLQPSRGRGDIQYF.

This clone has a handful of counts. This sequence joins TRBV4-3 and TRBJ1-2; D is possibly TRBD1 (6 bases). Germline V gene data show CDR1 as LGHNA and CDR2 as YSLEER. V was pared by 0 bases and J by 2 bases, with 13 bases between. This CDR3 is 16 amino acids long. DNA for the CDR3: TGCGCCAGCAGCCAAGAGGGGAACAGGGCCAACTATGGCTACACCTTC. The encoded protein is CASSQEGNRANYGYTF.

In its sample, this clone was seen many times. In DNA form, the CDR3 reads TGTGCCAGCAGCCTCAACCTGATACAGGGGGGGACTAATGAAAAACTGTTTTTT. Amino acid sequence: CASSLNLIQGGTNEKLFF. This chain connects TRBV7-9 to TRBJ1-4, with 8 nucleotides matching TRBD1. V was pared by 5 bases and J by 2 bases, with 13 bases of the junction left unmatched. The CDR3 covers 18 residues. Germline lookup yields CDR1 SEHNR and CDR2 FQNEAQ (reference sequence).

A note on this clone: Other DNA variants within this sample encode the same CDR3. The V gene is TRBV7-9, the J gene TRBJ2-7; D call uncertain. Trimming shortened V by 5 bases and J by 0 bases, and 5 bases separated the two germline ends. CDR1 is SEHNR, CDR2 FQNEAQ, per germline (reference sequence). The length of the CDR3 is 12 residues. CDR3 loop: CASSPSSYEQYF. The CDR3 region has the DNA TGTGCCAGCAGCCCTAGCTCCTACGAGCAGTACTTC.